This TCR beta chain was sequenced for a study of chemoradiotherapy in HPV16-positive cancers. Study findings and constraints: Non-HPV-specific T cells did not expand in tumors during treatment, whereas candidate HPV-specific clones and E7-related motifs did.

Sequencing was performed with immunoSEQ multiplex PCR; in TCRdb, only in-frame clones are kept and a portion is missing. The sample holds under 30,000 clones, approximately 95% seen once. Worth noting for this clone: What it recognizes is unknown.

Trimming left V 10 bases short and J 0 bases short, with 22 bases between. This CDR3 comprises 17 residues. Germline V gene sequence: CDR1 ENHRY, CDR2 SYGVKD. The material was obtained from a patient who underwent chemoradiotherapy. The chain couples TRBV10-3 to TRBJ1-5; D is perhaps TRBD1 (6 bases). The source is a human donor with HPV-associated anogenital cancer. For the CDR3, the DNA is TGTGCCACGGGTGGACAGTTTCCTTACCATAGCAATCAGCCCCAGCATTTT. Amino acids: CATGGQFPYHSNQPQHF.